This TCR beta chain was sequenced in a study of molecular identifiers for immune sequencing clone quantification. Findings and limits, study-wide: Highly expanded clone sizes could be underestimated by identical TCR molecules sharing a barcode. Among effectors, clones above 20 RNA copies held over 98% of molecules; among naive cells, under 1%.

CDR1 is LNHDA, CDR2 SQIVND, per germline (reference sequence). This CDR3 spans 16 amino acids. V lost 3 bases, J lost 0 bases, and 13 bases lay in between. Naive CD8 T cells were sorted as CD8+CD4-CCR7+CD45RA+. This clonotype was detected many times. The antigen remains undetermined. Generation of bulk TCR libraries relied on previously described methods and listed TCR primers. Each CDR3 protein gets one entry after TCRdb re-called the PCR reads with MiXCR. The sample consists of 50,000 to 65,000 distinct CDR3 sequences, 20% to 25% of them appearing once. This receptor was taken from a human donor in good health. Some libraries in this study had Jurkat cell RNA spiked in. What was sequenced was naive CD8+ T cells from blood, with Jurkat cell RNA spiked in. Regarding subset: FACS-sorted CD8+CD4-CCR7+CD45RA+ naive T cells. The chain has TRBV19 and TRBJ2-3; maybe TRBD2 (6 bases). CDR3 DNA: TGTGCCAGTAGTATTCTTAGCGGAGTAAGCACAGATACGCAGTATTTT. Encoded protein: CASSILSGVSTDTQYF.